A selection of T cell receptor beta chains follows, all from one sample in a study of T-cell memory formation after mild COVID-19. A single record per CDR3 protein comes from TCRdb applying MiXCR to the 5' RACE reads. The sample has over 150,000 distinct CDR3 sequences, 20% to 25% seen once. The sequenced material came from PBMCs or a T cell subset sorted from them (not recorded which). Source of these receptors: an adult woman who had mild COVID-19 (a few samples of this study predate the infection). Cell type and time point are not known. The CDR3 runs from the conserved cysteine through the conserved F or W. A D gene is named only where the DNA matches it firmly. Some rows have no size entry. The others give once, few or many, or a class for an expanded clone.

v_gene,d_gene,len,abundance,j_gene,CDR3aa,CDR3nt
TRBV6-5,TRBD2,15,-,TRBJ2-2,CASSYTSGSAGELFF,TGTGCCAGCAGTTATACTAGCGGGAGCGCCGGGGAGCTGTTTTTT
TRBV30,-,13,-,TRBJ1-2,CAAEVGRVYGYTF,TGTGCCGCGGAGGTCGGCAGGGTCTATGGCTACACCTTC
TRBV7-6,TRBD2,16,-,TRBJ2-5,CASSLATSGFFGAQYF,TGTGCCAGCAGCTTAGCGACTAGCGGCTTTTTCGGGGCCCAGTACTTC
TRBV20-1,TRBD2,14,-,TRBJ2-7,CSARGSSGSYEQYF,TGCAGTGCCAGAGGATCCAGCGGGAGCTACGAGCAGTACTTC
TRBV30,TRBD1,15,few,TRBJ2-7,CAWSVGTGGLYEQYF,TGTGCCTGGAGTGTCGGGACAGGGGGCTTATACGAGCAGTACTTC
TRBV11-1,-,14,-,TRBJ2-1,CASSPRGFYNEQFF,TGTGCCAGCAGCCCCCGAGGGTTTTACAATGAGCAGTTCTTC
TRBV25-1,-,16,-,TRBJ2-7,CASSGEESGSWNEQYF,TGTGCCAGCAGTGGCGAGGAATCGGGGTCGTGGAACGAGCAGTACTTC
TRBV27,-,13,-,TRBJ1-1,CASSRALNTEAFF,TGTGCCAGCAGTAGGGCCTTGAACACTGAAGCTTTCTTT
TRBV29-1,TRBD1,9,-,TRBJ1-2,CSVDEDRAF,TGCAGCGTTGACGAGGACAGGGCGTTC
TRBV9,-,13,few,TRBJ1-3,CASSPPSGNTIYF,TGTGCCAGCAGCCCCCCCTCTGGAAACACCATATATTTT
TRBV27,-,14,few,TRBJ1-1,CASSLNVGNSEAFF,TGTGCCAGCAGCCTAAATGTGGGGAATTCTGAAGCTTTCTTT
TRBV11-2,TRBD1,14,few,TRBJ2-5,CASTFGQGYETQYF,TGTGCCAGCACCTTCGGACAGGGTTACGAGACCCAGTACTTC
TRBV7-6,TRBD2,17,few,TRBJ2-3,CASSLGTSGGLTDTQYF,TGTGCCAGCAGCTTAGGGACTAGCGGGGGCCTCACAGATACGCAGTATTTT
TRBV7-2,-,13,few,TRBJ2-7,CASSPWGANEQYF,TGTGCCAGCAGCCCCTGGGGGGCGAACGAGCAGTACTTC
TRBV29-1,TRBD1,12,many,TRBJ2-2,CSVEQGAGELFF,TGCAGCGTTGAACAGGGGGCCGGGGAGCTGTTTTTT
TRBV3-1,-,12,few,TRBJ2-1,CASSQLLGEQFF,TGTGCCAGCAGCCAATTACTCGGTGAGCAGTTCTTC
TRBV24-1,-,13,-,TRBJ2-7,CATSDLGVYEQYF,TGTGCCACCAGTGATTTGGGGGTCTACGAGCAGTACTTC
TRBV20-1,-,13,-,TRBJ1-2,CSALPTENYGYTF,TGCAGTGCCCTCCCCACAGAGAACTATGGCTACACCTTC
TRBV4-3,TRBD1,15,few,TRBJ2-7,CASSQPQGSSYEQYF,TGCGCCAGCAGCCAACCACAGGGGTCCTCCTACGAGCAGTACTTC
TRBV7-6,TRBD1,14,few,TRBJ2-1,CASSDGQGSNEQFF,TGTGCCAGCAGCGATGGACAGGGTTCCAATGAGCAGTTCTTC
TRBV7-3,-,15,-,TRBJ2-1,CASSLSASSYNEQFF,TGTGCCAGCAGCTTATCGGCCAGTTCCTACAATGAGCAGTTCTTC
TRBV15,-,20,-,TRBJ2-3,CATSIPEGRAETGFTDTQYF,TGTGCCACCAGCATACCGGAGGGCAGGGCAGAGACTGGATTCACAGATACGCAGTATTTT
TRBV4-1,-,16,few,TRBJ2-2,CASSPTTELGTGELFF,TGCGCCAGCAGCCCTACGACTGAGCTGGGCACCGGGGAGCTGTTTTTT
TRBV4-1,TRBD1,15,-,TRBJ2-3,CASSQEDRAVDTQYF,TGCGCCAGCAGCCAAGAAGACAGGGCGGTAGATACGCAGTATTTT
TRBV9,TRBD2,14,few,TRBJ2-7,CASSPPGGADEQYF,TGTGCCAGCAGCCCCCCGGGGGGGGCAGACGAGCAGTACTTC
TRBV4-2,-,15,-,TRBJ2-7,CASSQERAATYEQYF,TGTGCCAGCAGCCAAGAGCGGGCAGCAACCTACGAGCAGTACTTC
TRBV6-1,TRBD2,15,few,TRBJ2-3,CATHSGGELTDTQYF,TGTGCCACCCACAGCGGGGGGGAGCTCACAGATACGCAGTATTTT
TRBV20-1,TRBD1,14,-,TRBJ1-1,CSALTTGTGYRAFF,TGCAGTGCTCTAACAACCGGGACAGGTTACAGAGCTTTCTTT
TRBV24-1,-,13,-,TRBJ2-5,CATSDPLVETQYF,TGTGCCACCAGTGATCCTTTAGTCGAGACCCAGTACTTC
TRBV4-2,TRBD2,17,-,TRBJ2-2,CASSHDASGRSAGELFF,TGTGCCAGCAGCCACGATGCTAGCGGGAGATCGGCCGGGGAGCTGTTTTTT
TRBV6-5,TRBD2,16,-,TRBJ2-5,CASSQGLAVIQETQYF,TGTGCCAGCAGTCAAGGACTAGCGGTGATCCAAGAGACCCAGTACTTC
TRBV12-5,-,15,few,TRBJ2-3,CASGLQGSSTDTQYF,TGTGCTAGTGGTTTGCAAGGCAGTAGCACAGATACGCAGTATTTT
TRBV9,TRBD2,15,-,TRBJ2-3,CASSGGTSSMDTQYF,TGTGCCAGCAGCGGCGGGACTAGTAGTATGGATACGCAGTATTTT
TRBV28,-,16,-,TRBJ2-1,CASSTSASHSYNEQFF,-
TRBV7-9,-,13,-,TRBJ2-7,CASSPLGDYEQYF,TGTGCCAGCAGCCCACTAGGAGACTACGAGCAGTACTTC
TRBV30,-,13,few,TRBJ2-1,CAWDPGEPDEQFF,TGTGCCTGGGACCCCGGGGAACCGGATGAGCAGTTCTTC
TRBV12-3/TRBV12-4,-,15,-,TRBJ2-3,CASSGTLVYPDTQYF,TGTGCCAGCAGTGGGACTTTAGTGTACCCAGATACGCAGTATTTT
TRBV5-1,-,13,many,TRBJ2-1,CASSNVAINEQFF,TGCGCCAGCAGCAACGTAGCGATCAATGAGCAGTTCTTC
TRBV7-9,-,14,-,TRBJ2-7,CASSLDVSSYEQYF,TGTGCCAGCAGCTTAGATGTAAGCTCCTACGAGCAGTACTTC